These T cell receptor beta chains were read from a single sample in a study of identifying expanded T cells in peripheral blood. Measured with immunoSEQ multiplex PCR; TCRdb has only the in-frame clones, and not every one. Among about 110,000 clones listed, approximately 90% were seen once. Sequenced material: blood. These receptors were taken from a person between 18 and 75 years old in good health. CDR3s include the opening cysteine and the closing phenylalanine or tryptophan. The D gene is left open where the match is weak. Size tells how often a clone was seen (once, few, many) or the class of an expanded clone, and some rows leave it out.

d_call,clone_size,j_call,v_call,cdr3_nt,cdr3_aa
TRBD1,.,TRBJ2-2,TRBV5-8,TGTGCCAGCAGCAGGGACAGGGGCTTGGTGTTTTTT,CASSRDRGLVFF
.,.,TRBJ2-7,TRBV11-2,TGTGCCAGCAGCTTAGGGGGAGCCTCCTACGAGCAGTACTTC,CASSLGGASYEQYF
.,.,TRBJ1-1,TRBV5-6,TGTGCCAGCAGCGAACAGGGTTGGGGAACTGAAGCTTTCTTT,CASSEQGWGTEAFF
.,once,TRBJ2-7,TRBV7-2,TGTGCCAGCAGCTTAGCAAGGGCTAGTCTCCCCTACGAGCAGTACTTC,CASSLARASLPYEQYF
.,.,TRBJ1-2,TRBV5-4,TGTGCCAGCAGCCCGGAAAGGACTATTGGCTACACCTTC,CASSPERTIGYTF
TRBD2,.,TRBJ2-1,TRBV7-8,TGTGCCAGCGGCGCCCGAATGTTAGCGGGGGGGTGGGCGGATGAGCAGTTCTTC,CASGARMLAGGWADEQFF
.,.,TRBJ1-6,TRBV7-2,TGTGCCAGCAGCGACTCGCGGACAGCGAGAGATAATTCACCCCTCCACTTT,CASSDSRTARDNSPLHF
.,.,TRBJ2-7,TRBV4-2,TGTGCCAGCAGCCAAGATCAGACAGGCTACGAGCAGTACTTC,CASSQDQTGYEQYF
.,.,TRBJ2-7,TRBV25-1,TGTGCCAGCAGTGCAAATCCCACCGGGGCAGGACCGAACTACGAGCAGTACTTC,CASSANPTGAGPNYEQYF
.,.,TRBJ1-6,TRBV4-2,TGTGCCAGCAGCATCTCGGGCAGGAACCATAATTCACCCCTCCACTTT,CASSISGRNHNSPLHF
.,.,TRBJ1-4,TRBV5-6,TGTGCCAGCAGCTTGGGAGCCCAAGCAACTAATGAAAAACTGTTTTTT,CASSLGAQATNEKLFF
.,.,TRBJ2-3,TRBV25-1,TGTGCCAGCAGTGAAGGACTCTCTAGCACAGATACGCAGTATTTT,CASSEGLSSTDTQYF